The subject of this entry is one T cell receptor beta chain. Its antigen remains unknown. This table comes from immunoSEQ multiplex PCR, and its TCRdb copy is limited to in-frame clones, with some not included. This sample's clone table lists about 140,000 clones. The entry originates in a study of T cell responses to AZD1222 COVID-19 vaccine. General observations from the study: Two AZD1222 administrations were followed by greater Spike-specific TCR breadth and depth.

CDR1 and CDR2 (germline): LGHNA, YNFKEQ. This CDR3 has 17 residues. V gave up 0 bases and J gave up 5 bases; unmatched junction bases: 8. This TCR derives from an adult in good health. The sequenced sample consisted of peripheral blood. The J gene is TRBJ2-1, the V gene TRBV4-2; 9 bases line up with TRBD2. The CDR3 nucleotides read TGTGCCAGCAGCCAAGACCCAGCGGGGGGCCTAAACAATGAGCAGTTCTTC. It yields the protein CASSQDPAGGLNNEQFF.